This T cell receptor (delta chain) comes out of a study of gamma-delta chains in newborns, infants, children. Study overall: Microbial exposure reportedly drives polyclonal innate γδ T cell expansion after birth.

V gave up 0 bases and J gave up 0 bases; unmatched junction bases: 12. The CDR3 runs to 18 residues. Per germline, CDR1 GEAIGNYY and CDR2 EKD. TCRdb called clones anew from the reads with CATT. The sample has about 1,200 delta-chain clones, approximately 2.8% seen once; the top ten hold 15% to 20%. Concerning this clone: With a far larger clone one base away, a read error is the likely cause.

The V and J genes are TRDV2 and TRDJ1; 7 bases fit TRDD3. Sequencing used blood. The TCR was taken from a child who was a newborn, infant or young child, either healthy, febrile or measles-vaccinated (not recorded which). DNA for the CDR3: TGTGCCTGTGACACCGTGTGCCGGGGGATCGAGTACACCGATAAACTCATCTTT. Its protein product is CACDTVCRGIEYTDKLIF.